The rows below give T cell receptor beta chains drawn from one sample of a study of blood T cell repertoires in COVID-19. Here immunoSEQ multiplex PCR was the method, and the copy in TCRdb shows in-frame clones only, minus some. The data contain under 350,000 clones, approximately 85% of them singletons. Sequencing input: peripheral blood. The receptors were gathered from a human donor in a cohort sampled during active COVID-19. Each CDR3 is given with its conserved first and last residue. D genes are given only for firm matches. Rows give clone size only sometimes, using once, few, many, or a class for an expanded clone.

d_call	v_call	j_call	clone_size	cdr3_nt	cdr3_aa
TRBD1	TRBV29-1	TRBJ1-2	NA	TGCAGCGTTCTGACAGGGGAACTGGATGGCTACACCTTC	CSVLTGELDGYTF
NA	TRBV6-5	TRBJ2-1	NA	TGTGCCAGCAGTTACTCGGACAGCTACAATGAGCAGTTCTTC	CASSYSDSYNEQFF
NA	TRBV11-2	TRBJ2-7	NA	TGTGCCAGCAGCTTCGCCAGGGGAAGCTCCTACGAGCAGTACTTC	CASSFARGSSYEQYF
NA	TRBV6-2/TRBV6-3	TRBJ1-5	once	TGTGCCAGCAGTTACGCGGGGAAAGGCAATCAGCCCCAGCATTTT	CASSYAGKGNQPQHF
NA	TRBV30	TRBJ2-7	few	TGTGCCTGGAGTACTAGCTCCTACGAGCAGTACTTC	CAWSTSSYEQYF
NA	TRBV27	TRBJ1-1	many	TGTGCCAGCAGTAATTTGGCTCAGAAGAACACTGAAGCTTTCTTT	CASSNLAQKNTEAFF
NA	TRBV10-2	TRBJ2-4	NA	TGCGCCAGCAGTTGGGACTCTCTAAAGGAAAACATTCAGTACTTC	CASSWDSLKENIQYF
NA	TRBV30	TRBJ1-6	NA	TGTGCCTGGAGTCCTCCCCAACAGGGTTCACCCCTCCACTTT	CAWSPPQQGSPLHF
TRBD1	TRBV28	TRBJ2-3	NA	TGTGCCAGCATCCTGACAGGGGAGAGCACAGATACGCAGTATTTT	CASILTGESTDTQYF
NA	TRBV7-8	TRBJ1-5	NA	TGTGCCAGCAGCTTAGCGCTTCTCAGGGCCCGGTTGCCCCAGCATTTT	CASSLALLRARLPQHF
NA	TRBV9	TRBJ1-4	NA	TGTGCCAGCAGCGCGCCAGCAGGGTTTTCCGAAAAACTGTTTTTT	CASSAPAGFSEKLFF
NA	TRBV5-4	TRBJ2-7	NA	TGTGCCAGCAGCTTGGGTTTAGGGGGCTCCTACGAGCAGTACTTC	CASSLGLGGSYEQYF
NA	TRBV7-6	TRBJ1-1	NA	TGTGCCAGCAGCACCCAGGAATTGGGACAAATGAACACTGAAGCTTTCTTT	CASSTQELGQMNTEAFF
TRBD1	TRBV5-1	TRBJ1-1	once	TGCGCCAGCAGCTGGGACAGGGCTGAAGCTTTCTTT	CASSWDRAEAFF
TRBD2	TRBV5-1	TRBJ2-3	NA	TGCGCCAGCAGCCCGGCTGGGACTACTGCCGGTACGCAGTATTTT	CASSPAGTTAGTQYF
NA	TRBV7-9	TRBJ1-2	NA	TGTGCCAGCAGCTTAGTCGGGGGTAGACTCTATGGCTACACCTTC	CASSLVGGRLYGYTF
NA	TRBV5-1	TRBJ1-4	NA	TGCGCCAGCAGTGAGGGCGCAACTAATGAAAAACTGTTTTTT	CASSEGATNEKLFF
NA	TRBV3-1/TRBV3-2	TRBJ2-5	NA	TGTGCCAGCAGCCATTGGCTAGCCCAAGAGACCCAGTACTTC	CASSHWLAQETQYF
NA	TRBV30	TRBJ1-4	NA	TGTGCCTGGATGGGGGAGGGCGAAAAACTGTTTTTT	CAWMGEGEKLFF
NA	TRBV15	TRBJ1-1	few	TGTGCCACCAGCAGAGAACCGGACAGTAACAGTGAAGCTTTCTTT	CATSREPDSNSEAFF
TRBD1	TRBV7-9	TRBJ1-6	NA	TGTGCCAGCAGCCCCCAGGGGGCCAATTCACCCCTCCACTTT	CASSPQGANSPLHF
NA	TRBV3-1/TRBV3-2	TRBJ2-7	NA	TGTGCCAGCAGCGACACCGGATCCTACGAGCAGTACTTC	CASSDTGSYEQYF
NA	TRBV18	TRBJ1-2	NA	TGTGCCAGCTCACCTGACAGTCGATATGGCTACACCTTC	CASSPDSRYGYTF
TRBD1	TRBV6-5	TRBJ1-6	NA	TGTGCCAGCAGACTAGGGGGCAGTTATTCATCACCCCTCCACTTT	CASRLGGSYSSPLHF
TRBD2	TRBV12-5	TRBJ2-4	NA	TGTGCTAGTGGTATTAGCGGGGGGGGTTTAACCAAAAACATTCAGTACTTC	CASGISGGGLTKNIQYF
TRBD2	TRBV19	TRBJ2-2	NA	TGTGCCAGTAGTGCCCCGGGGGGGAACACCGGGGAGCTGTTTTTT	CASSAPGGNTGELFF
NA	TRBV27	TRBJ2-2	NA	TGTGCCAGCCGACGTAAGGGGGGGGAGGACACCGGGGAGCTGTTTTTT	CASRRKGGEDTGELFF
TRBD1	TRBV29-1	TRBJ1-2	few	TGCAGCGTGGGAGAGGGACAGGGGGTTGTCTATGGCTACACCTTC	CSVGEGQGVVYGYTF